This paragraph reports one T cell receptor beta chain. This table comes from immunoSEQ multiplex PCR, and its TCRdb copy is limited to in-frame clones, with some not included. The sample consists of 65,000 to 85,000 clones, about 85% of them appearing once. These data come from a study of OX40 agonist ivuxolimab in advanced cancers. The sequence was obtained from an adult with an advanced solid tumor such as melanoma, head and neck, liver or kidney cancer. The sample was CD4+ or CD8+ T cells sorted from blood, taken in a trial of the OX40 agonist ivuxolimab.

The DNA of the CDR3 is TGTGCCAGCAGCTTACGGTGGGGGGTCTGGGATGAGCAGTTCTTC. Residues: CASSLRWGVWDEQFF. The J gene is TRBJ2-1, the V gene TRBV7-6, with D perhaps TRBD2 (6 bases). This CDR3 contains 15 residues. Trimming left V 2 bases short and J 8 bases short, with 16 bases between. Germline lookup yields CDR1 SGHVS and CDR2 FNYEAQ.